The subject of this entry is one TCR beta chain. These data originate in a study of blood T cell repertoires in COVID-19. Whole-study context: Material from acute and convalescent COVID-19 was sourced from the United States, Italy and Spain.

Assay: immunoSEQ multiplex PCR; the TCRdb copy retains only in-frame clones and omits some. The sample has a few hundred thousand clones, 85% seen once. Germline values: CDR1 KGHSH, CDR2 LQKENI. Trimming shortened V by 2 bases and J by 4 bases, and 12 bases separated the two germline ends. CDR3 length: 14 amino acids. This clonotype was obtained from a human donor in a cohort sampled during active COVID-19. The chain couples TRBV18 to TRBJ2-7, with a tentative D call TRBD2 (5 bases). Material for sequencing was peripheral blood. CDR3 in amino acids: CASSPVTGKYEQYF. CDR3 coding DNA: TGTGCCAGCTCACCAGTCACGGGAAAGTACGAGCAGTACTTC.